This TCR beta chain was identified in a study of blood T cells in healthy people across ages. On the study more broadly: T cells yielded about one barcoded beta molecule per two cells through template switching.

Germline V gene data show CDR1 as DFQATT and CDR2 as SNEGSKA (reference sequence). This CDR3 has 13 amino acids. J gave up 9 bases and V 5 bases, and 6 bases lay outside the gene matches. Together with a sample-barcoded 5' primer, a J-beta primer mix was included in a second PCR lasting about 7 to 11 cycles. TCRdb itself ran the 5' RACE reads through MiXCR, one entry per CDR3 protein. This table holds hundreds of thousands of distinct CDR3 sequences, 45% to 55% found once. This chain uses TRBV20-1 with TRBJ2-6; 8 bases match TRBD1. The clonotype was recovered from an elderly man in good health. Input material: blood. Here the CDR3 DNA reads TGCAGTGCTGAGCAGGGGGCGGTCAACGTCCTGACTTTC. This gives the protein CSAEQGAVNVLTF.